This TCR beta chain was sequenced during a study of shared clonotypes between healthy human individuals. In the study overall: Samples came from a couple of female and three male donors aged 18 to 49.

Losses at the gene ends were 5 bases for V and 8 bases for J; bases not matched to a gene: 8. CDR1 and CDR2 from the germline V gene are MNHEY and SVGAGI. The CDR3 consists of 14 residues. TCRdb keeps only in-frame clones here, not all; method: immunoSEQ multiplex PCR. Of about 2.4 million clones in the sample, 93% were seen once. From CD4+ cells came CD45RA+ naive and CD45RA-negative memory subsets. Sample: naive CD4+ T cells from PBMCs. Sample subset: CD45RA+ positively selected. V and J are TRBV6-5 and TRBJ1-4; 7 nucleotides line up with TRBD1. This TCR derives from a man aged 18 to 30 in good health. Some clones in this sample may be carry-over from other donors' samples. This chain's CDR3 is CASSRDSGGEKLFF. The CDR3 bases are TGTGCCAGCAGTAGGGACAGCGGCGGGGAAAAACTGTTTTTT.